A selection of T cell receptor beta chains follows, all from one sample in a study of T-cell memory formation after mild COVID-19. From the 5' RACE reads, TCRdb called clonotypes with MiXCR, one entry per CDR3 protein. The repertoire holds about 100,000 distinct CDR3 sequences, with roughly a sixth as singletons. Sequencing used PBMCs or a T cell subset sorted from them (not recorded which). The receptors were sampled from a man aged 18 to 30 who had mild COVID-19 (a few samples of this study predate the infection). Cell type and time point are not known. CDR3s include the opening cysteine and the closing phenylalanine or tryptophan. A D gene is named only where the DNA matches it firmly. The size field is filled for only some rows; it gives once, few, many or a size class.

D gene: .
J gene: TRBJ2-1
clone size: few
V gene: TRBV6-2/TRBV6-3
CDR3 protein: CASSPGTTQFF
CDR3 DNA: TGTGCCAGCAGTCCCGGGACGACGCAGTTCTTC

D gene: .
J gene: TRBJ2-1
clone size: few
V gene: TRBV5-1
CDR3 protein: CASSLNRVSYNEQFF
CDR3 DNA: TGCGCCAGCAGCTTGAACAGGGTGTCCTACAATGAGCAGTTCTTC

D gene: TRBD1
J gene: TRBJ2-1
clone size: .
V gene: TRBV20-1
CDR3 protein: CSEKSGQGNLDEQFF
CDR3 DNA: TGCAGTGAAAAATCGGGACAGGGTAATTTGGATGAGCAGTTCTTC

D gene: TRBD2
J gene: TRBJ2-1
clone size: .
V gene: TRBV2
CDR3 protein: CASRPTSGGAHEQFF
CDR3 DNA: TGTGCCAGCAGACCGACTAGCGGGGGGGCCCATGAGCAGTTCTTC

D gene: TRBD1
J gene: TRBJ2-1
clone size: few
V gene: TRBV5-1
CDR3 protein: CASSRGQSSYNEQFF
CDR3 DNA: TGCGCCAGCAGCAGGGGACAGAGCTCCTACAATGAGCAGTTCTTC

D gene: .
J gene: TRBJ2-5
clone size: .
V gene: TRBV25-1
CDR3 protein: CASTRPGAQETQYF
CDR3 DNA: TGTGCCAGCACCCGGCCTGGGGCACAAGAGACCCAGTACTTC

D gene: .
J gene: TRBJ2-3
clone size: many
V gene: TRBV9
CDR3 protein: CASSPTPTGRDTQYF
CDR3 DNA: TGTGCCAGCAGCCCGACGCCCACTGGGAGAGATACGCAGTATTTT

D gene: TRBD2
J gene: TRBJ2-7
clone size: few
V gene: TRBV7-9
CDR3 protein: CASSPTPGRLAVPDEQYF
CDR3 DNA: TGTGCCAGCAGCCCCACCCCTGGGAGACTAGCGGTGCCTGACGAGCAGTACTTC

D gene: .
J gene: TRBJ2-2
clone size: .
V gene: TRBV24-1
CDR3 protein: CATSDAAQGNTGELFF
CDR3 DNA: TGTGCCACCAGTGACGCGGCTCAGGGTAACACAGGGGAGCTGTTTTTT

D gene: TRBD2
J gene: TRBJ2-6
clone size: .
V gene: TRBV12-3/TRBV12-4
CDR3 protein: CASSFRSGGSNVLTF
CDR3 DNA: TGTGCCAGCAGTTTTCGTAGCGGGGGGAGCAACGTCCTGACTTTC

D gene: TRBD2
J gene: TRBJ2-5
clone size: few
V gene: TRBV12-3/TRBV12-4
CDR3 protein: CASRSHGGVRETQYF
CDR3 DNA: TGTGCCAGCAGATCCCACGGGGGGGTTCGGGAGACCCAGTACTTC

D gene: .
J gene: TRBJ2-1
clone size: few
V gene: TRBV5-1
CDR3 protein: CASSSLGAGPHNEQFF
CDR3 DNA: TGCGCCAGCAGCTCTCTCGGGGCCGGGCCTCACAATGAGCAGTTCTTC

D gene: .
J gene: TRBJ2-2
clone size: few
V gene: TRBV4-3
CDR3 protein: CASSQDSRRGNTGELFF
CDR3 DNA: TGCGCCAGCAGCCAAGACTCTCGGCGGGGTAACACCGGGGAGCTGTTTTTT

D gene: TRBD2
J gene: TRBJ2-1
clone size: .
V gene: TRBV9
CDR3 protein: CASSGPRGKQFF
CDR3 DNA: TGTGCCAGCAGCGGCCCGCGGGGGAAGCAGTTCTTC

D gene: .
J gene: TRBJ1-2
clone size: .
V gene: TRBV5-1
CDR3 protein: CASSFDGGMGYTF
CDR3 DNA: TGCGCCAGCAGCTTCGATGGAGGGATGGGCTACACCTTC

D gene: TRBD1
J gene: TRBJ1-2
clone size: .
V gene: TRBV20-1
CDR3 protein: CSAMDRANYGYTF
CDR3 DNA: TGCAGTGCGATGGACAGGGCTAACTATGGCTACACCTTC

D gene: TRBD2
J gene: TRBJ2-5
clone size: .
V gene: TRBV7-2
CDR3 protein: CASSLQRGGGETQYF
CDR3 DNA: TGTGCCAGCAGCTTACAGCGGGGGGGCGGAGAGACCCAGTACTTC

D gene: TRBD2
J gene: TRBJ2-3
clone size: .
V gene: TRBV20-1
CDR3 protein: CSARGRRGTTDTQYF
CDR3 DNA: TGCAGTGCTAGAGGTAGGCGGGGGACGACAGATACGCAGTATTTT

D gene: TRBD2
J gene: TRBJ2-5
clone size: many
V gene: TRBV11-2
CDR3 protein: CASSQIAGMETQYF
CDR3 DNA: TGTGCCAGCAGCCAAATAGCGGGGATGGAGACCCAGTACTTC

D gene: .
J gene: TRBJ1-5
clone size: .
V gene: TRBV7-8
CDR3 protein: CASSSWDGAKPRQPQHF
CDR3 DNA: TGTGCCAGCAGCTCATGGGACGGAGCAAAGCCTCGACAGCCCCAGCATTTT

D gene: .
J gene: TRBJ1-1
clone size: .
V gene: TRBV2
CDR3 protein: CASSVEIGNTEAFF
CDR3 DNA: TGTGCCAGCAGTGTAGAGATAGGGAACACTGAAGCTTTCTTT

D gene: TRBD1
J gene: TRBJ1-1
clone size: few
V gene: TRBV18
CDR3 protein: CASSPGTGAMRAEAFF
CDR3 DNA: TGTGCCAGCTCCCCTGGGACAGGGGCGATGCGGGCTGAAGCTTTCTTT

D gene: .
J gene: TRBJ2-6
clone size: .
V gene: TRBV7-2
CDR3 protein: CASSLRGGSGANVLTF
CDR3 DNA: TGTGCCAGCAGCTTACGCGGAGGCTCTGGGGCCAACGTCCTGACTTTC

D gene: TRBD1
J gene: TRBJ1-2
clone size: once
V gene: TRBV7-2
CDR3 protein: CASSADRDRAPDF
CDR3 DNA: TGTGCCAGCAGCGCGGACAGGGACCGGGCCCCTGACTTC

D gene: .
J gene: TRBJ2-5
clone size: few
V gene: TRBV12-3/TRBV12-4
CDR3 protein: CASSSRSGRETQYF
CDR3 DNA: TGTGCCAGCAGTTCAAGATCGGGGCGAGAGACCCAGTACTTC

D gene: .
J gene: TRBJ1-5
clone size: .
V gene: TRBV5-5
CDR3 protein: CASSFTTDSDQPQHF
CDR3 DNA: TGTGCCAGCAGCTTCACGACGGACAGCGATCAGCCCCAGCATTTT

D gene: .
J gene: TRBJ1-5
clone size: .
V gene: TRBV3-1
CDR3 protein: CASSQAPLDGGNQPQHF
CDR3 DNA: TGTGCCAGCAGCCAAGCCCCTCTCGACGGGGGCAATCAGCCCCAGCATTTT

D gene: TRBD1
J gene: TRBJ2-1
clone size: .
V gene: TRBV28
CDR3 protein: CASSFLRTDREFF
CDR3 DNA: TGTGCCAGCAGTTTTCTCCGGACAGACAGGGAGTTCTTC

D gene: .
J gene: TRBJ1-6
clone size: few
V gene: TRBV4-2
CDR3 protein: CASSERGGSYNSPLHF
CDR3 DNA: TGTGCCAGCAGTGAGCGGGGTGGCTCCTATAATTCACCCCTCCACTTT